The clone carrying this T cell receptor beta chain has a handful of counts. This CDR3 region has 13 residues. Germline CDR1 is LNHDA and CDR2 is SQIVND (reference sequence). Trimming stripped 1 base from V and 4 bases from J, with 7 bases between. This record comes from a study of PD-1 blockade in classical Hodgkin lymphoma. Documented time point: newly diagnosed, previously untreated cHL patient sample. Thawed PBMCs were the source of CD4+ T cells, purified by magnetic negative selection. PBMCs representing newly diagnosed, untreated classical Hodgkin lymphoma functioned as the comparison. Sequencing was performed with immunoSEQ multiplex PCR; in TCRdb, only in-frame clones are kept and a portion is missing. Among 20,000 to 25,000 clones listed, more than 90% were seen once.

Sequencing input: CD4+ T cells from blood. The chain uses TRBV19 and TRBJ1-1; possibly TRBD1 for D (5 bases). This TCR was recovered from a human donor with classical Hodgkin lymphoma. CDR3 sequence: CASSIAGGTEAFF. As DNA, the CDR3 is TGTGCCAGTAGTATAGCGGGGGGCACTGAAGCTTTCTTT.